One and the same sample provided the 2 T cell receptor beta chains below, sequenced in a study of blood T cell repertoires in COVID-19. The table came from immunoSEQ multiplex PCR; TCRdb's copy has only in-frame clones and leaves some out. The data show some 180,000 clones, more than 80% seen once. Sequenced sample: peripheral blood. The receptors stem from a man between 45 and 60 years old with acute or convalescent COVID-19.

This clone was found once. This chain links TRBV2 with TRBJ1-4; the match to TRBD1 covers 11 bases. Germline CDR1 is SNHLY and CDR2 is FYNNEI. V lost 6 bases, J lost 8 bases, and 5 bases stayed unmatched. This CDR3 contains 14 residues. For the CDR3, the DNA is TGTGCCAGCAGACCGGGACAGGGGGAAGAAAAACTGTTTTTT. It codes for CASRPGQGEEKLFF.

The chain recombines TRBV28 with TRBJ2-5; D call uncertain. Germline lookup yields CDR1 MDHEN and CDR2 SYDVKM. This CDR3 region has 15 residues. V was cut by 6 bases and J by 0 bases, with 14 bases left in between. CDR3 amino acids: CASSLTTPYQETQYF. CDR3 DNA sequence: TGTGCCAGCAGCCTAACTACGCCATACCAAGAGACCCAGTACTTC.